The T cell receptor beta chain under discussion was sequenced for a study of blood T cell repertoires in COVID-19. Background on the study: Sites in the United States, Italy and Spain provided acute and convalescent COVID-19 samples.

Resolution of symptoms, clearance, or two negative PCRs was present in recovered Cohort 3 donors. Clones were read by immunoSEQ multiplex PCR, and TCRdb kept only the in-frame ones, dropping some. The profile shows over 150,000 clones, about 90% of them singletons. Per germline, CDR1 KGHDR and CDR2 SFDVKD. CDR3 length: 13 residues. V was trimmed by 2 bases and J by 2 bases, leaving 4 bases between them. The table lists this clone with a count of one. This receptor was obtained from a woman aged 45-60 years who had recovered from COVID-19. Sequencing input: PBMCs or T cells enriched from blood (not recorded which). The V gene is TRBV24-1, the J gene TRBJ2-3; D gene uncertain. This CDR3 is CATSDYYTDTQYF. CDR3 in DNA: TGTGCCACCAGTGATTATTACACAGATACGCAGTATTTT.